The source of this T cell receptor (beta chain) is a study of cytomegalovirus exposure and HLA in healthy donors. Profiling relied on immunoSEQ multiplex PCR, and the TCRdb table lists in-frame clones only, not all of them. The sample includes about 120,000 clones, more than 75% of them seen just once. The CDR3 length is 15 residues. Looked up from germline, CDR1 is SGHRS and CDR2 is YFSETQ. V lost 4 bases, J lost 0 bases, and 13 bases lay in between. The source of this sequence is a woman aged 25 to 45 in good health and CMV-seronegative. The chain uses TRBV5-1 and TRBJ1-2, with a possible D match to TRBD1 (5 bases). The sample taken for sequencing was PBMCs. The CDR3 loop is CASSVRQQSNYGYTF. CDR3 coding DNA: TGCGCCAGCAGCGTCCGACAGCAGTCTAACTATGGCTACACCTTC.